One and the same sample provided the 3 T cell receptor beta chains below, sequenced in a study of response to subunit inactivated influenza vaccine. One entry per CDR3 protein results from TCRdb running MiXCR on the RT-PCR reads. The table includes roughly 500,000 distinct CDR3 sequences, around 25% detected once. The sample was CD4+ T cells sorted from PBMCs, taken approximately 5 days after vaccination. These receptors were taken from a man between 50 and 59 years old who received an inactivated influenza vaccine.

The chain links TRBV28 to TRBJ2-4; TRBD2 aligns across 7 bases. V lost 1 base to trimming and J lost 0 bases; unmatched junction nucleotides: 21. The germline gives CDR1 MDHEN, CDR2 SYDVKM. This CDR3 contains 22 residues. This CDR3 reads CASSLSPWTMAGEDEAKNIQYF. CDR3 nucleotide sequence: TGTGCCAGCAGTTTATCCCCTTGGACTATGGCGGGAGAAGATGAAGCCAAAAACATTCAGTACTTC.

The V gene is TRBV20-1, the J gene TRBJ2-7; perhaps TRBD2 as D (5 bases). CDR1 DFQATT and CDR2 SNEGSKA come from the germline V gene (reference sequence). The CDR3 covers 15 residues. V dropped 3 bases and J dropped 2 bases, with 17 bases sitting between them. The CDR3 DNA reads as TGCAGTGCTAGGGTTGTCGGGATGCCTACCTACGAGCAGTACTTC. Amino acids: CSARVVGMPTYEQYF.

This clonotype is a singleton in its sample. The chain has TRBV12-3 or TRBV12-4 and TRBJ2-1; 8 bases align to TRBD1. The CDR3 has 15 residues. J was trimmed by 6 bases and V by 3 bases; bases with no gene match: 7. DNA of the CDR3: TGTGCCAGCAGTTTGATGGGCAGGGGGCCCAATGAGCAGTTCTTC. It encodes CASSLMGRGPNEQFF.